The 5 T cell receptor beta chains given below trace back to one sample, sequenced in a study of cytomegalovirus exposure and HLA in healthy donors. The assay was immunoSEQ multiplex PCR, and TCRdb's table has in-frame clones only and misses some. Of about 160,000 clones detected, around 82% appear once; the ten largest clones hold 9.5% to 13%. Sequenced material: PBMCs. These receptors were collected from a man aged 25 to 45 in good health and CMV-seropositive.

The sample holds one count of this clone. The chain couples TRBV11-3 to TRBJ2-1; no definite D call. CDR1 and CDR2 (germline): SGHNT, YENEEA. The CDR3 loop spans 14 amino acids. Trimming removed 4 bases from V and 4 bases from J, with 11 bases in between. The CDR3 reads CASSSHPRYNEQFF. CDR3 sequence (DNA): TGTGCCAGCAGCTCCCATCCCCGGTACAATGAGCAGTTCTTC.

The chain combines TRBV5-1 with TRBJ2-7; tentative D call: TRBD2 (6 bases). The length of the CDR3 is 16 residues. Germline V gives CDR1 SGHRS, CDR2 YFSETQ. V was shortened by 0 bases and J by 0 bases, with 13 bases between the two germline ends. Here the CDR3 DNA reads TGCGCCAGCAGCTTGGGTCTAGCGAGAAGCTCCTACGAGCAGTACTTC. Residues: CASSLGLARSSYEQYF.

The chain has TRBV10-3 and TRBJ2-5, with 8 positions matching TRBD1. After removal of 3 bases from V and 3 bases from J, the junction contained 3 bases not matched to a gene. Per germline, CDR1 ENHRY and CDR2 SYGVKD. The CDR3 loop spans 14 amino acids. The DNA of the CDR3 is TGTGCCATCAGTGAAGGACAGGGTAAAGAGACCCAGTACTTC. It is translated as CAISEGQGKETQYF.

The J gene is TRBJ1-2, the V gene TRBV7-3; a weak D match, TRBD1 (5 bases). The V gene's germline CDR1 is SGHTA and CDR2 FQGTGA. This CDR3 contains 14 residues. V was clipped by 0 bases and J by 8 bases, with 13 bases between them. In nucleotides, the CDR3 is TGTGCCAGCAGCTTAACGACGGGTTCAGGGGGCTACACCTTC. Its translation: CASSLTTGSGGYTF.

The chain joins TRBV29-1 to TRBJ1-5; D is unclear. V was pared by 4 bases and J by 1 base, with 23 bases between. Germline values: CDR1 SQVTM, CDR2 ANQGSEA. This CDR3 is built from 18 residues. CDR3 in amino acids: CSVGQDSGMVVSNQPQHF. CDR3 bases: TGCAGCGTTGGCCAGGACTCCGGGATGGTGGTAAGCAATCAGCCCCAGCATTTT.